This T cell receptor (beta chain) was sequenced during a study of T cell repertoires in ileal Crohn's disease. Study-wide background: Less than 40% were active smokers at surgery; median disease duration was around 7.9 years.

Libraries were prepared by immunoSEQ multiplex PCR; TCRdb keeps only in-frame clonotypes and omits some of them. The data show 5,700 or so clones, over 65% seen once. General study points: Clonal expansions were more frequent in active smokers than non-smokers at surgery. Endoscopic recurrence occurred in every patient whose clonality exceeded 26.8%.

Of note for this clone: No antigen is known for it.

The CDR3 covers 15 residues. V lost 4 bases, J lost 3 bases, and 5 bases stayed unmatched. CDR1 SGHRS and CDR2 YFSETQ come from the germline V gene. Time point here: proximal margin of the surgical specimen (macroscopically non-inflamed). Patients were adults with ileal or ileocolonic Crohn's disease needing resection. This clonotype was obtained from an adult with Crohn's disease. The rearrangement links TRBV5-1 to TRBJ2-5, with 11 positions matching TRBD2. Sequenced material: ileal tissue. Here the CDR3 reads CASSLQGLAEETQYF. The CDR3 DNA sequence: TGCGCCAGCAGCCTTCAGGGACTAGCGGAAGAGACCCAGTACTTC.